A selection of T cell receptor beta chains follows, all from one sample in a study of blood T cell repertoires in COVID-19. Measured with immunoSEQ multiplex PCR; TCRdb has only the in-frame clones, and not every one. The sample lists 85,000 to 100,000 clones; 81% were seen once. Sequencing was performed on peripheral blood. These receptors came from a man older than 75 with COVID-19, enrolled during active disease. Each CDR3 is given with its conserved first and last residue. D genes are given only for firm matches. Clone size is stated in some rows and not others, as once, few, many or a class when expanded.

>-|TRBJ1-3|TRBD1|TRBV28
TGTGCCAGCAGTGCACAGGGGGCTCTTGGAAACACCATATATTTT
CASSAQGALGNTIYF
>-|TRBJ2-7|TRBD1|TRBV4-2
TGTGCCAGCAGCGATAGGGGACAGGGGTATAGCTCCTACGAGCAGTACTTC
CASSDRGQGYSSYEQYF
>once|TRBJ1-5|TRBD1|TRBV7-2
TGTGCCAGCAGCTTATCGGGACAGGGGGTCTATAGCAATCAGCCCCAGCATTTT
CASSLSGQGVYSNQPQHF
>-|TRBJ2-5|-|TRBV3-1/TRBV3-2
TGTGCCAGCAGCCGCGAACGGGGGACCCAAGAGACCCAGTACTTC
CASSRERGTQETQYF
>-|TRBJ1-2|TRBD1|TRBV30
TGTGCCTGGGTACCGGGACAGGCTAGAGGCTACACCTTC
CAWVPGQARGYTF
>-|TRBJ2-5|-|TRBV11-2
TGTGCCAGCAGCTTAGATCAGGGGACGCCTGGGAACTTC
CASSLDQGTPGNF
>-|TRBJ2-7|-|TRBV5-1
TGCGCCAGCAGCTTGCGGCAGGGCTACGAGCAGTACTTC
CASSLRQGYEQYF
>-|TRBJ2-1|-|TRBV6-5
TGTGCCAGCAGTTACCGGCAGGGCTACAATGAGCAGTTCTTC
CASSYRQGYNEQFF
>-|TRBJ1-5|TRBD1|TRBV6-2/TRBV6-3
TGTGCCAGCAGTTCTCCCCGGCAGGGGGATCAGCCCCAGCATTTT
CASSSPRQGDQPQHF
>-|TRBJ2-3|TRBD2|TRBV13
TGTGCCAGCATGTCTAGCGGGGGGGCAAAGACAGATACGCAGTATTTT
CASMSSGGAKTDTQYF
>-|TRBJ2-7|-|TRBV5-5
TGTGCCAGCAGTTTTTTAGGCAGGGTGGTCTACGAGCAGTACTTC
CASSFLGRVVYEQYF
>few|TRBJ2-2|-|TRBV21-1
TGTGCCAGCACCACCCCCAGGCACGGGGAGCTGTTTTTT
CASTTPRHGELFF
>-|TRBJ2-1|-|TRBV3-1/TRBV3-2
TGTGCCAGCAGACTGGACAAGGAACCCTACAATGAGCAGTTCTTC
CASRLDKEPYNEQFF
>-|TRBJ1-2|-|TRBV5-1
TGCGCCAGCAGCTCCGCAGGGGATTATGGCTACACCTTC
CASSSAGDYGYTF
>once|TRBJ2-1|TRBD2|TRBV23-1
TGCGCCAGCAGTCAATCAACTAGCGATTGGACCTACAATGAGCAGTTCTTC
CASSQSTSDWTYNEQFF
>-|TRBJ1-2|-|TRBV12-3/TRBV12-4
TGTGCCAGCAGTGACACTAACTATGGCTACACCTTC
CASSDTNYGYTF
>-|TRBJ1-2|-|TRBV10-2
TGCGCCAGCAGTGAGGCCGGGAACTATGGCTACACCTTC
CASSEAGNYGYTF
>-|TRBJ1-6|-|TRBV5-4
TGTGCCAGCAGCTTGCGGGGGGCTAATTCACCCCTCCACTTT
CASSLRGANSPLHF
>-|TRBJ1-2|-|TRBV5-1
TGCGCCAGCAGCTTGGTCGGGTATGGCTACACCTTC
CASSLVGYGYTF
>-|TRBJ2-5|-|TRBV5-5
TGTGCCAGCAGCTCCTACCTGAATCGGGAGACCCAGTACTTC
CASSSYLNRETQYF
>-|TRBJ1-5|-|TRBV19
TGTGCCAGTAGTATCCCCGGGGGTAATCAGCCCCAGCATTTT
CASSIPGGNQPQHF
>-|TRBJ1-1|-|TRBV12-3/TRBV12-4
TGTGCCAGCAGTGCTTATCGGGGAGCGGCTTTCTTT
CASSAYRGAAFF
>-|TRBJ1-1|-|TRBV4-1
TGTGCCAGCAGGTCGACAGAGCTTACGGTTGAAGCTTTCTTT
CASRSTELTVEAFF
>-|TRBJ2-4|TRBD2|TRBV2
TGTGCCAGCAGTGAAAGTGGACTAGACAGAGAATTC
CASSESGLDREF
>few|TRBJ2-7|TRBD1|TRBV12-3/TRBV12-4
TGTGCCAGCAGAAGACAGGGGAATTACGAGCAGTACTTC
CASRRQGNYEQYF
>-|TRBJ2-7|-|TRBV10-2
TGCGCCAGCAGCCTAGGACGGTGGGGCACCTACGAGCAGTACTTC
CASSLGRWGTYEQYF